This record covers a single T cell receptor (beta chain). It has no known antigen specificity. No much larger clone exists at a distance of one base, and base qualities are not known. The cohort was made up of about 670 healthy bone marrow donors. Cohort members were all nominally healthy when sampled, although unrecorded immune exposures were likely present. The donor was CMV seropositive and was included in the group of 250 to 300 seropositive cohort members. A peripheral blood sample was provided by each donor, and peripheral blood mononuclear cells were used for TCR beta sequencing. Genomic DNA extraction from the blood cell samples was performed with the Qiagen DNeasy Blood Extraction Kit. The library was built by means of the immunoSEQ multiplex PCR assay. For the multiplex PCR, a mixture combining 60 forward primers for TCR Vbeta segments and 13 reverse primers for TCR Jbeta segments was used. A multiplex PCR assay on genomic DNA amplified the CDR3 region of rearranged TCR beta genes. The Illumina HiSeq System was used to sequence the amplified TCR beta libraries as 87-base-pair reads. The published analysis was carried out like this. In a later analysis, some 80 million unique TCR beta chains were counted across the 690 or so repertoires, and roughly 11 million of these chains were shared by at least two donors. To remove PCR and sequencing errors, raw reads were error-corrected and collapsed into unique sequences using a nearest-neighbor algorithm that merged closely related sequences. To assign V, D and J gene segments, CDR3 sequences were aligned to IMGT reference sequences. Each retained sequence needed at least a six-nucleotide match to both a V gene segment and a J gene segment. A rearrangement counted as productive if the CDR3 had no stop codons and remained in frame with V and J, and every other rearrangement counted as non-productive. Following IMGT convention, CDR3 was defined as the stretch from the second conserved V-encoded cysteine to the conserved J-encoded phenylalanine. The earlier analysis of about 640 of the donors excluded any sequence lacking an unambiguous match to a single V gene segment. An earlier analysis of a few hundred of the donors called V segments functional above 56.7% productive rearrangements and segregating when the between-donor standard deviation exceeded 5%. A statistical classification framework was built for diagnosing cytomegalovirus status from the catalog of TCR beta chain sequences. A later analysis assigned V and J genes by comparing TCR nucleotide sequences with IMGT/GENE-DB human TR gene sequences. The TCRdist pipeline was used in a later analysis to assign CDR3 sequences and most-parsimonious VDJ recombination scenarios. In a later analysis, each TCR beta chain was defined by its CDR3 amino acid sequence together with its V-gene family, and reads lacking a unique V-gene family were excluded. To address suspected cross-contamination and a sequencing artifact, a later analysis removed roughly 580 highly shared, low-generation-probability nucleotide sequences. In a later analysis, a clonal expansion index for each public chain was calculated from normalized within-repertoire ranks of inferred template counts. A later analysis computed generation probabilities with a VDJ recombination model fitted to out-of-frame rearrangements, and checked the results against IGoR. In a later analysis, hypergeometric tests were used to score TCR-TCR, TCR-HLA and TCR-CMV co-occurrence, with a repertoire-size bias correction applied to TCR pairs. In a later analysis, false discovery rates were estimated by permuting HLA or CMV assignments 20 times. In a later analysis, co-occurring TCRs were grouped using DBSCAN, and TCRdist sequence similarity was added for clustering within HLA-allele-positive subsets. Repertoires with fewer than 30,000 or more than 120,000 public chains, plus five repertoires with anomalous nucleotide sharing, were excluded from co-occurrence clustering. As stored in TCRdb, this immuneACCESS dataset retains in-frame rearrangements with V and J assigned. A fraction of the clones does not appear; measured against another copy, unresolved V genes explain less than half of the discrepancy, and the remainder lacks a known reason. V, J and clone size reflect that table, while D and trimming were determined from the DNA. For this sample the table gives about 110,000 clones, of which 60% to 75% were detected only once. 2.5% to 3% of the sample goes to the ten largest clones.

The data were taken from a study of cytomegalovirus exposure and HLA in healthy donors (dated by TCRdb to 2016 to 2017). The study in broad terms: In an earlier analysis of 587 of the donors, around 300 Gb of sequence data and some 100 million unique TCR beta sequences from 150 million to 200 million T cells were reported. Rather than drawing on any new phenotypic data, the later analysis identified candidate immune exposures from TCR beta sequences and the way those sequences occurred across donors. The number of typed donors differed by locus: roughly 620-640 for A, B, C, DRB1 and DQB1; approximately 520 for DQA1; around 580 for DPA1; and 400 to 480 for DPB1. To predict cytomegalovirus infection status, the study combined high-throughput TCR immunosequencing, statistical association of individual TCRs with disease status, and machine learning. The study aimed to test whether cataloging public T cell receptors could reveal signatures of past pathogen exposure. An earlier analysis of some 500 of the donors used high-throughput TCR beta sequencing to judge whether each TCR beta V gene segment behaved as functional or pseudogenic. All discovery cohort repertoires had been generated using a single sequencing platform. On average, roughly 250,000 unique TCR beta nucleotide sequences were sequenced per donor among a few hundred genotyped donors of the cohort, with roughly a sixth of those sequences being non-productive. Besides the first cohort of some 670 subjects, a separate validation cohort made up of 90 to 150 different subjects was used. A later genetic analysis took genome-wide SNP genotypes for about 60% of the roughly 670 donors and used that subset as a discovery cohort. An early release covering about 600 HLA-typed donors comprised about 300 gigabases of sequencing data and around 86 million unique TCR sequences. Of the approximately 400 genotyped donors, roughly 85% fell in the genetic ancestry cluster associated with self-reported Caucasian donors. Several DR-DQ haplotypes were handled as single units for association and clustering because linkage in the cohort was strong. Alongside the repertoire data, information on donor age, sex, ethnicity and CMV serostatus was compiled. To study patterns of TCR occurrence, a later analysis re-analyzed previously published TCR beta repertoires from just over 650 donors and added high-resolution HLA genotyping. The study used immunosequencing to profile the T cell repertoires of hundreds of subjects and linked those repertoires to cytomegalovirus serostatus. HLA typing included class I and class II loci at four-digit resolution.

Compared with germline, V lacks 2 bases and J lacks 4 bases; bases without a gene match: 8. The CDR3 has 16 amino acids, counting the end cysteine and phenylalanine. Just CDR3 DNA is preserved here, 48 bases in frame from base 1. CDR1 and CDR2, per the germline V gene, are MNHEY and SVGAGI. Overall study results and their limits: According to a later analysis, most CMV-associated TCR beta chains appeared to be HLA-restricted, and the HLA associations seemed to be driven largely by CMV exposure. A group of highly shared sequence variants was considered likely to be a technical artifact of the sequencing pipeline. Roughly uniform sequencing depth across donors was assumed in presence/absence analyses, although this assumption may not hold. A further reported finding was that TCR beta sequences accurately predicted the HLA-A and HLA-B alleles for most subjects in the first cohort. V-gene and J-gene trimming of TCR beta chains was associated with a missense DCLRE1C variant in a later genetic analysis, and the association was replicated in an independent cohort. The study listed 150 to 200 TCR beta chains as associated with cytomegalovirus. In a later analysis, TCR association rates were found to vary across HLA loci, with the most associated TCRs seen for DRB1 alleles and the fewest for HLA-C alleles. CMV serostatus was the only immune exposure information available for the cohort. Some IMGT-functional V segments, including TRBV6-2 and TRBV6-3, could not be told apart with the 87-base-pair reads, so those segments were excluded. A later analysis reported that several top co-occurrence clusters appeared linked to parvovirus B19, influenza, CMV and Epstein-Barr virus. A later analysis found that HLA-associated TCR beta chains were more clonally expanded and had lower generation probabilities than equally common non-associated chains. Strong co-occurrence of HLA alleles, especially DR and DQ, made assigning TCR associations to individual alleles difficult. Three of the identified cytomegalovirus-associated TCR beta chains were confirmed in vitro to be specific for cytomegalovirus antigens. Because some donors lacked HLA typing at each locus, the association tests relied only on the typed subset. Approximately 16 rarely observed V segments, including chromosome 9 orphons, were excluded from the earlier analysis of about 610 of the donors because counts were too low. An earlier analysis of approximately 570 of the donors showed that most TCR beta V segments appeared in productive rearrangements either about 90% or about 30% of the time, which broadly matched IMGT annotations. The authors suggested that the approach could potentially be generalized to other disease states and immunological phenotypes. At a false discovery rate of 0.05, a later analysis linked 15,000 to 20,000 TCR beta sequences to specific HLA alleles. In a later genetic analysis, fewer N-insertions in productive TCRs were reported among donors in an Asian-associated ancestry cluster than the roughly 700-donor mean. Only TCR beta chains were sequenced in this cohort, and the absence of alpha or paired-chain data limited detectable features. In both the original and validation cohorts, the classifier was reported to diagnose cytomegalovirus status with high specificity and sensitivity. Linkage disequilibrium might explain the correlated functional status among segregating V segments, but an unknown experimental factor could not be ruled out. Most TCR sequences were seen in very few donors, while some public TCRs were found in many individuals.

This receptor was taken from a male donor in good health and CMV-seropositive. Sequencing was performed on PBMCs. In this chain, TRBV6-5 is recombined with TRBJ1-5; TRBD1 matches 7 bases in the middle. The bases read TGTGCCAGCAGTTACCCCACAGGGGTCAGTAATCAGCCCCAGCATTTT. Its translation reads: CASSYPTGVSNQPQHF.